The present TCR beta chain was sequenced within a study of cytomegalovirus exposure and HLA in healthy donors. The trim removed 0 bases at V and 4 bases at J, leaving 8 bases unmatched. Germline values: CDR1 LGHNA, CDR2 YNFKEQ. The CDR3 contains 16 residues. The study ran its PCR with 60 Vbeta and 13 Jbeta primers. TCRdb keeps only in-frame clones here, not all; method: immunoSEQ multiplex PCR. This sample has under 200,000 clones; roughly four fifths occur once, and the top ten carry less than 2%. This sequence originates from a man between 25 and 39 years old in good health and CMV-seronegative. Sequenced sample: PBMCs. V is TRBV4-2 and J is TRBJ1-1, with 7 bases identical to TRBD1. The CDR3 DNA sequence: TGTGCCAGCAGCCAAGACCCTGACAGGGTGAGCACTGAAGCTTTCTTT. As protein: CASSQDPDRVSTEAFF.